A selection of T cell receptor beta chains follows, all from one sample in a study of shared clonotypes between healthy human individuals. Sequenced by immunoSEQ multiplex PCR; TCRdb stores in-frame clones only, minus some. This table has some 2.1 million clones, about 94% appearing once. The specimen was naive CD8+ T cells sorted from blood. The receptor set was obtained from a man aged 18 to 35 in good health. Each CDR3 is given with its conserved first and last residue. Fields, in order: D gene, J gene, V gene, clone size, CDR3 protein, CDR3 DNA. A D gene is named only where the DNA matches it firmly. A row's size may be missing; if present it is once, few, many or a size class.

NA,TRBJ1-1,TRBV2,NA,CASNPGDTEAFF,TGTGCCAGCAATCCGGGGGACACTGAAGCTTTCTTT
NA,TRBJ2-7,TRBV19,NA,CASSGGSHEQYF,TGTGCCAGTAGTGGAGGGAGTCACGAGCAGTACTTC
NA,TRBJ2-7,TRBV2,NA,CASSEGTGGEQYF,TGTGCCAGCAGTGAAGGAACTGGGGGCGAGCAGTACTTC
TRBD1,TRBJ1-4,TRBV2,NA,CASSYPGQAFTANEKLFF,TGTGCCAGCAGTTACCCGGGACAGGCTTTTACAGCTAATGAAAAACTGTTTTTT
TRBD1,TRBJ1-1,TRBV6-6,NA,CASKVTGGGTEAFF,TGTGCCAGCAAAGTAACAGGGGGCGGCACTGAAGCTTTCTTT
NA,TRBJ1-4,TRBV4-1,NA,CASSRTGGEKLFF,TGCGCCAGCAGCCGTACCGGGGGAGAAAAACTGTTTTTT
TRBD2,TRBJ2-7,TRBV19,NA,CASSISGISDEQYF,TGTGCCAGTAGTATTAGCGGGATATCTGACGAGCAGTACTTC
TRBD2,TRBJ2-5,TRBV2,NA,CASTAGTSGTKGETQYF,TGTGCCAGCACAGCCGGGACTAGCGGCACTAAGGGAGAGACCCAGTACTTC
NA,TRBJ2-7,TRBV6-5,once,CASSYGSGTYEQYF,TGTGCCAGCAGTTACGGGTCAGGGACCTACGAGCAGTACTTC
NA,TRBJ1-2,TRBV27,NA,CASGPTPVINYGYTF,TGTGCCAGCGGCCCGACCCCGGTAATAAACTATGGCTACACCTTC
NA,TRBJ2-7,TRBV6-5,NA,CASSYRSGYEQYF,TGTGCCAGCAGTTACAGGTCGGGGTACGAGCAGTACTTC
NA,TRBJ2-2,TRBV7-6,NA,CASSSPVEGTGELFF,TGTGCCAGCAGCTCGCCCGTCGAGGGCACCGGGGAGCTGTTTTTT
NA,TRBJ2-5,TRBV11-2,once,CASSTVAQQETQYF,TGTGCCAGCAGTACGGTAGCGCAGCAAGAGACCCAGTACTTC
TRBD1,TRBJ2-7,TRBV6-1,NA,CASTLPGQGFHEQYF,TGTGCCAGCACCCTTCCGGGACAGGGGTTTCACGAGCAGTACTTC
TRBD2,TRBJ2-1,TRBV27,NA,CASRLAGGNEQFF,TGTGCCAGCAGATTAGCGGGGGGAAATGAGCAGTTCTTC
NA,TRBJ2-3,TRBV27,NA,CASSLSGSTDTQYF,TGTGCCAGCAGTTTATCGGGTAGCACAGATACGCAGTATTTT
TRBD1,TRBJ2-7,TRBV19,NA,CASSIGQGGHEQYF,TGTGCCAGTAGTATAGGACAGGGCGGCCACGAGCAGTACTTC
NA,TRBJ2-7,TRBV5-6,NA,CASSTPVAEYYEQYF,TGTGCCAGCAGTACCCCGGTAGCGGAATACTACGAGCAGTACTTC
NA,TRBJ2-3,TRBV7-6,NA,CASSDDIHTQYF,TGTGCCAGCAGCGATGACATACATACGCAGTATTTT
NA,TRBJ1-4,TRBV4-1,NA,CASSAIETNEKLFF,TGCGCCAGCAGCGCTATCGAGACTAATGAAAAACTGTTTTTT
NA,TRBJ2-3,TRBV5-6,few,CASSRGSDTQYF,TGTGCCAGCAGCCGGGGGTCAGATACGCAGTATTTT
NA,TRBJ1-2,TRBV4-1,NA,CASSQDRPDRLNYGYTF,TGCGCCAGCAGCCAAGATCGACCAGACCGGCTTAACTATGGCTACACCTTC
NA,TRBJ2-1,TRBV4-3,NA,CASSQAQNGYEQFF,TGCGCCAGCAGCCAAGCCCAGAACGGGTATGAGCAGTTCTTC
NA,TRBJ2-2,TRBV6-5,NA,CASSPDRGGSGELFF,TGTGCCAGCAGCCCCGACAGAGGTGGTTCCGGGGAGCTGTTTTTT
TRBD1,TRBJ2-3,TRBV4-1,once,CASGYGQGATDTQYF,TGCGCCAGCGGGTACGGACAGGGGGCCACAGATACGCAGTATTTT
NA,TRBJ2-1,TRBV4-1,NA,CASSQGADSYNEQFF,TGCGCCAGCAGCCAAGGGGCAGATTCTTACAATGAGCAGTTCTTC
NA,TRBJ1-1,TRBV27,NA,CASSPFMNTEAFF,TGTGCCAGCAGTCCGTTTATGAACACTGAAGCTTTCTTT
TRBD2,TRBJ2-2,TRBV15,once,CATSHAGGVGELFF,TGTGCCACCAGCCACGCGGGAGGGGTCGGGGAGCTGTTTTTT
NA,TRBJ2-1,TRBV2,once,CARGAYYNEQFF,TGTGCCAGGGGAGCATATTACAATGAGCAGTTCTTC
NA,TRBJ2-5,TRBV29-1,NA,CSVDLRDSQETQYF,TGCAGCGTTGATCTTCGGGACTCCCAAGAGACCCAGTACTTC
TRBD1,TRBJ2-7,TRBV4-1,NA,CASSARDRSYEQYF,TGCGCCAGCAGCGCACGGGACAGGTCCTACGAGCAGTACTTC
TRBD2,TRBJ2-5,TRBV27,NA,CASSPIAGGPGETQYF,TGTGCCAGCAGTCCAATAGCGGGAGGGCCAGGGGAGACCCAGTACTTC
TRBD2,TRBJ2-1,TRBV7-2,NA,CASSLVSGSYNEQFF,TGTGCCAGCAGCTTAGTTAGCGGGAGCTACAATGAGCAGTTCTTC
NA,TRBJ2-7,TRBV7-2,NA,CASSLHGRDYEQYF,TGTGCCAGCAGCTTACATGGCAGGGACTACGAGCAGTACTTC
NA,TRBJ2-7,TRBV7-9,once,CASSLEGGGGSYEQYF,TGTGCCAGCAGCTTAGAAGGGGGCGGGGGCTCCTACGAGCAGTACTTC
NA,TRBJ2-7,TRBV4-3,NA,CASSQDVARESSYEQYF,TGCGCCAGCAGCCAAGATGTCGCACGGGAGAGCTCCTACGAGCAGTACTTC
TRBD2,TRBJ2-7,TRBV11-2,NA,CASSFGSGKIGYEQYF,TGTGCCAGCAGCTTTGGTAGCGGGAAGATAGGCTACGAGCAGTACTTC
NA,TRBJ2-2,TRBV27,NA,CASSLGTLNTGELFF,TGTGCCAGCAGCCTCGGGACTCTAAACACCGGGGAGCTGTTTTTT
NA,TRBJ2-7,TRBV5-4,once,CASSLGREDYEQYF,TGTGCCAGCAGCTTAGGGCGGGAAGACTACGAGCAGTACTTC
TRBD2,TRBJ2-1,TRBV30,NA,CAWRVGGGNNEQFF,TGTGCCTGGAGAGTCGGCGGGGGAAACAATGAGCAGTTCTTC
NA,TRBJ2-7,TRBV12-5,NA,CASGLSTAYEQYF,TGTGCTAGTGGTTTGTCCACAGCCTACGAGCAGTACTTC
NA,TRBJ1-1,TRBV19,NA,CAASGDQTPGAFF,TGTGCCGCCTCAGGGGACCAAACCCCCGGGGCTTTCTTT
NA,TRBJ2-1,TRBV2,once,CASSEARHVYNEQFF,TGTGCCAGCAGTGAAGCGCGACACGTCTACAATGAGCAGTTCTTC
NA,TRBJ1-2,TRBV4-1,once,CASSQVETDYGYTF,TGCGCCAGCAGCCAAGTGGAGACCGACTATGGCTACACCTTC
TRBD1,TRBJ2-3,TRBV30,NA,CDLQAVTLWGQGARGTDTQYF,TGTGATCTACAGGCAGTAACATTGTGGGGACAGGGGGCGCGGGGGACAGATACGCAGTATTTT
NA,TRBJ2-3,TRBV27,NA,CASSIRHTDTQYF,TGTGCCAGCAGTATCCGCCACACAGATACGCAGTATTTT
TRBD1,TRBJ1-3,TRBV5-1,NA,CASSLDQGAGNTIYF,TGCGCCAGCAGCTTGGATCAGGGGGCTGGAAACACCATATATTTT
TRBD1,TRBJ1-1,TRBV9,NA,CASSVNKQTGDTEAFF,TGTGCCAGCAGCGTAAACAAACAGACAGGGGACACTGAAGCTTTCTTT
NA,TRBJ2-5,TRBV6-6,once,CASSGSLGAETQYF,TGTGCCAGCAGTGGATCGTTGGGGGCAGAGACCCAGTACTTC
NA,TRBJ1-1,TRBV7-2,NA,CASSLVLSGTASSNTEAFF,TGTGCCAGCAGCTTAGTCCTTTCCGGGACCGCGTCTTCGAACACTGAAGCTTTCTTT